This T cell receptor beta chain was identified during a study of T cell changes during pregnancy in multiple sclerosis. TCRdb's copy holds only in-frame clones and misses some; the assay was immunoSEQ multiplex PCR. The data contain fewer than 90,000 clones, 94% of them seen just once; the ten biggest clones take up 0.84%. The CDR3 loop spans 14 amino acids. Deletions cut 5 bases from V and 4 bases from J, with 14 bases between. Germline assignment: CDR1 MNHEY and CDR2 SMNVEV (reference sequence). Sequences were derived from peripheral blood, sampled in the third trimester of pregnancy. The chain links TRBV27 to TRBJ1-1; tentatively, D is TRBD1 (5 bases). This TCR was recovered from a female donor with multiple sclerosis, enrolled in a pregnancy study. This CDR3 is CASSPQGRSTEAFF. The CDR3 nucleotides read TGTGCCAGCAGTCCCCAGGGTAGGAGCACTGAAGCTTTCTTT.